The next 29 T cell receptor beta chains were all read from a single sample in a study of blood T cell repertoires in COVID-19. Profiling relied on immunoSEQ multiplex PCR, and the TCRdb table lists in-frame clones only, not all of them. The data show 50,000 to 80,000 clones, with roughly 85% seen just once and 43% held by the top ten. The sample consisted of peripheral blood. All receptors come from a woman in her sixties with COVID-19, enrolled during active disease.

The chain carries TRBV18 and TRBJ2-6; possibly TRBD1 for D (6 bases). In germline, CDR1 is KGHSH, CDR2 LQKENI. This CDR3 has 14 amino acids. V shed 5 bases and J shed 3 bases, with 8 bases lying between them. CDR3 in amino acids: CASSSGDGANVLTF. The CDR3 nucleotides are TGTGCCAGCTCATCAGGGGATGGGGCCAACGTCCTGACTTTC.

This clone was recorded a few times. The rearrangement uses TRBV30 and TRBJ1-1; D may be TRBD1 (5 bases). This CDR3 region has 14 residues. V was cut by 1 base and J by 1 base, with 10 bases left in between. CDR1 is GTSNPN and CDR2 is SVGIG in the germline V gene (reference sequence). The CDR3 sequence is CAWSDGRANTEAFF. The CDR3 DNA reads TGTGCCTGGAGTGATGGCAGGGCGAACACTGAAGCTTTCTTT.

The J gene is TRBJ2-3, the V gene TRBV4-3; D remains unclear. CDR1 is LGHNA and CDR2 is YSLEER in the germline V gene. V lost 8 bases, J lost 0 bases, and 15 bases lay in between. This CDR3 has 15 residues. CDR3 region: CASSMSADSTDTQYF. The CDR3 DNA is TGCGCCAGCTCTATGTCGGCGGATAGCACAGATACGCAGTATTTT.

The rearrangement links TRBV25-1 to TRBJ2-1; the D gene is possibly TRBD2 (6 bases). Germline V gene data show CDR1 as MGHDK and CDR2 as SYGVNS. This CDR3 has 14 amino acids. Trimming stripped 1 base from V and 9 bases from J, with 13 bases between. CDR3 bases: TGTGCCAGCAGTGAATGGTCTAGCGACCCTGAGCAGTTCTTC. Translating it yields CASSEWSSDPEQFF. The full variable domain, its missing parts supplied by reference TRBV25-1 and TRBJ2-1, is EADIYQTPRYLVIGTGKKITLECSQTMGHDKMYWYQQDPGMELHLIHYSYGVNSTEKGDLSSESTVSRIRTEHFPLTLESARPSHTSQYLCASSEWSSDPEQFFGPGTRLTVL.

This clone was picked up a small number of times. V and J are TRBV4-1 and TRBJ1-2; no clear D. With 0 bases removed from V and 4 bases from J, the gap between germline ends came to 12 bases. The CDR3 spans 15 residues. Germline CDR1 and CDR2: MGHRA and YSYEKL. As DNA, the CDR3 is TGCGCCAGCAGCCAAGATTGGTACTCCTTCTATGGCTACACCTTC. Translated, it gives CASSQDWYSFYGYTF.

The chain links TRBV30 to TRBJ1-5; a weak D match, TRBD1 (5 bases). V was shortened by 1 base and J by 7 bases, with 11 bases between the two germline ends. Germline V gene lookup returns CDR1 GTSNPN and CDR2 SVGIG (reference sequence). The CDR3 length is 13 residues. The CDR3 bases are TGTGCCTGGAGTGATGGGGGGAGGCAGCCCCAGCATTTT. Translation: CAWSDGGRQPQHF. Full variable domain (remainder filled in from reference TRBV30 and TRBJ1-5): SQTIHQWPATLVQPVGSPLSLECTVEGTSNPNLYWYRQAAGRGLQLLFYSVGIGQISSEVPQNLSASRPQDRQFILSSKKLLLSDSGFYLCAWSDGGRQPQHFGDGTRLSIL.

V gene TRBV5-7 combines with J gene TRBJ1-5; D is undetermined. TRBV5-7 is known as an ORF, though its function is uncertain. V lost 1 base to trimming and J lost 0 bases, with 8 bases between them. This CDR3 comprises 15 residues. Here the CDR3 DNA reads TGTGCCAGCAGCTTGCTAAAATATAGCAATCAGCCCCAGCATTTT. This codes for CASSLLKYSNQPQHF.

In its sample, this clone was seen a few times. The chain uses TRBV2 and TRBJ1-6; D is uncertain. The germline V gene encodes CDR1 SNHLY and CDR2 FYNNEI. V lost 11 bases and J lost 7, with 18 bases in between. CDR3 length: 14 amino acids. In nucleotides, the CDR3 is TGTGCCTCCTCACGCGCCGGTTCCAATTCACCCCTCCACTTT. Translating gives CASSRAGSNSPLHF.

The CDR3 is CASSPSTGIGGELFF. Written as DNA, the CDR3 is TGTGCCAGCAGCCCTTCCACAGGGATTGGCGGGGAGCTGTTTTTT. The rearrangement uses TRBV7-9 and TRBJ2-2, with TRBD1 as a possible D gene (6 bases). Germline V lookup: CDR1 SEHNR, CDR2 FQNEAQ (reference sequence). CDR3 length: 15 amino acids. Trimming left V 5 bases short and J 7 bases short, with 17 bases between.

The chain uses TRBV19 and TRBJ1-2; D call uncertain. Trimming shortened V by 5 bases and J by 3 bases, and 16 bases separated the two germline ends. This CDR3 spans 15 amino acids. Germline V gene lookup returns CDR1 LNHDA and CDR2 SQIVND (reference sequence). CDR3 sequence (DNA): TGTGCCAGTAGTCTCGCCCGGCAGGAGGACTATGGCTACACCTTC. It specifies CASSLARQEDYGYTF.

The chain uses TRBV25-1 and TRBJ1-3; no clear D gene. V was clipped by 2 bases and J by 4 bases, with 9 bases between them. Germline loops: CDR1 MGHDK, CDR2 SYGVNS. The CDR3 extends over 14 amino acids. The CDR3 spells CASSELFQGNTIYF. The CDR3 bases are TGTGCCAGCAGTGAACTTTTTCAGGGAAACACCATATATTTT.

The chain uses TRBV28 and TRBJ1-1; D ambiguous. Germline V gene data show CDR1 as MDHEN and CDR2 as SYDVKM. This CDR3 is 15 amino acids long. The CDR3 DNA sequence: TGTGCGTGTATGGGGAGGACGCCTTTGAACACTGAAGCTTTCTTT. It encodes CACMGRTPLNTEAFF.

The chain couples TRBV19 to TRBJ1-3, with D hard to call. Germline CDR1 LNHDA, CDR2 SQIVND (reference sequence). This CDR3 region has 15 residues. With 0 bases removed from V and 4 bases from J, the gap between germline ends came to 10 bases. The CDR3 reads CASSIDLAWGNTIYF. CDR3 in DNA: TGTGCCAGTAGTATAGATCTTGCGTGGGGAAACACCATATATTTT. The complete variable domain, with remaining parts taken from reference TRBV19 and TRBJ1-3, reads DGGITQSPKYLFRKEGQNVTLSCEQNLNHDAMYWYRQDPGQGLRLIYYSQIVNDFQKGDIAEGYSVSREKKESFPLTVTSAQKNPTAFYLCASSIDLAWGNTIYFGEGSWLTVV.

The chain employs TRBV19 and TRBJ1-5; D is unresolved. V gave up 3 bases and J gave up 0 bases, with 6 bases separating them. The CDR3 runs 14 residues. CDR1 and CDR2 from the germline V gene are LNHDA and SQIVND (reference sequence). As DNA, the CDR3 is TGTGCCAGTAGTATCTATGATAGCAATCAGCCCCAGCATTTT. It encodes CASSIYDSNQPQHF.

This clone was detected only a few times. This sequence joins TRBV19 and TRBJ2-1; tentatively, D is TRBD1 (5 bases). CDR3 length: 15 residues. Germline V gene data show CDR1 as LNHDA and CDR2 as SQIVND (reference sequence). Trimming removed 1 base from V and 4 bases from J, with 11 bases in between. CDR3 sequence (DNA): TGTGCCAGTAGTATAGTGGTAGACAGTTACAATGAGCAGTTCTTC. Its protein product is CASSIVVDSYNEQFF.

The chain links TRBV28 to TRBJ2-7; D unclear. The CDR3 contains 14 residues. The germline V gene encodes CDR1 MDHEN and CDR2 SYDVKM. V was pared by 7 bases and J by 5 bases, with 18 bases between. This CDR3 reads CASTTRRGRNEQYF. CDR3 in DNA: TGTGCCAGCACCACTCGACGCGGCCGGAACGAGCAGTACTTC.

This clone was observed once. This rearrangement joins TRBV9 to TRBJ2-1; no reliable D call. The CDR3 is 16 amino acids. CDR1 and CDR2 from the germline V gene are SGDLS and YYNGEE. Trimming took off 3 bases at V and 6 bases at J, with 19 bases between the two ends. As DNA, the CDR3 is TGTGCCAGCAGCGGTAAGACATTGAGCCCGATCAATGAGCAGTTCTTC. Its translation is CASSGKTLSPINEQFF.

The gene calls are TRBV29-1 and TRBJ2-3; 8 bases line up with TRBD2. CDR1 SQVTM and CDR2 ANQGSEA come from the germline V gene. The CDR3 is 14 residues long. The V segment lost 5 bases and the J segment 4 bases; nucleotides outside the gene matches: 8. CDR3 sequence: CSVRISGTADTQYF. In nucleotides, the CDR3 is TGCAGCGTTCGGATTAGCGGGACGGCAGATACGCAGTATTTT.

The chain uses TRBV24-1 and TRBJ2-1, with TRBD2 matching 13 bases. V shed 4 bases and J 5 bases; nucleotides not matched to a gene: 13. Germline CDR1 KGHDR, CDR2 SFDVKD. CDR3 length: 19 residues. CDR3 amino acids: CATSDPGLAGDHRNNEQFF. CDR3 DNA: TGTGCCACCAGTGACCCCGGACTAGCGGGAGACCACCGGAACAATGAGCAGTTCTTC.

This clone appeared once. The chain uses TRBV4-3 and TRBJ1-1, with unresolved D. Germline CDR1 is LGHNA and CDR2 is YSLEER. V was cut by 2 bases and J by 1 base, with 17 bases left in between. The CDR3 consists of 17 residues. As DNA, the CDR3 is TGCGCCAGCAGCCAAACCGGGGAGGGCACTCGGAACACTGAAGCTTTCTTT. This translates into CASSQTGEGTRNTEAFF.

The chain combines TRBV6-5 with TRBJ1-3; the D gene is possibly TRBD1 (6 bases). The CDR3 sequence is 14 residues long. Germline V gene lookup returns CDR1 MNHEY and CDR2 SVGAGI. V was trimmed by 5 bases and J by 0 bases, leaving 8 bases between them. The CDR3 sequence is CASSQDSSGNTIYF. CDR3 nucleotide sequence: TGTGCCAGCAGTCAGGACAGCTCTGGAAACACCATATATTTT.

This clone was counted a single time. V usage is TRBV11-2 and J usage is TRBJ1-5; 8 bases align to TRBD1. Germline CDR1 and CDR2: SGHAT and FQNNGV. With 5 bases clipped from V and 4 bases from J, the junction kept 7 bases outside the gene matches. This CDR3 comprises 15 residues. The CDR3: CASSRDRGGNQPQHF. For the CDR3, the DNA is TGTGCCAGCAGCCGAGACAGGGGTGGGAATCAGCCCCAGCATTTT.

The genes are TRBV5-1 and TRBJ1-6; 8 nucleotides line up with TRBD1. The trim removed 3 bases at V and 8 bases at J, leaving 10 bases unmatched. The CDR3 length is 16 residues. Germline CDR1 SGHRS, CDR2 YFSETQ. This CDR3 reads CASSYRGGNVDSPLHF. In DNA form, the CDR3 reads TGCGCCAGCAGCTACAGGGGGGGCAACGTAGATTCACCCCTCCACTTT.

In its sample, this clone was seen a few times. The V call is TRBV25-1, the J call TRBJ1-6; D is uncertain. Germline-derived CDR1 and CDR2 are MGHDK and SYGVNS. The CDR3 is 14 amino acids. V shed 3 bases and J shed 2 bases, with 5 bases lying between them. The CDR3 coding sequence is TGTGCCAGCAGTGAGTACACCTATAATTCACCCCTCCACTTT. Encoded protein: CASSEYTYNSPLHF.

The chain uses TRBV10-3 and TRBJ2-3; 8 bases fit TRBD2. The J segment lost 4 bases and the V segment lost 5 bases, leaving 17 bases of the junction unmatched. Germline V CDR1 and CDR2: ENHRY, SYGVKD. The CDR3 loop spans 18 amino acids. CDR3 loop: CAISQDPGTRGIPDTQYF. CDR3 coding DNA: TGTGCCATCAGTCAAGATCCCGGGACTAGAGGTATCCCAGATACGCAGTATTTT.

V is TRBV12-3 or TRBV12-4 and J is TRBJ2-3; D is ambiguous. Trimming cost V 6 bases and J 3 bases, with 4 bases left between them. The CDR3 length is 11 residues. The CDR3 sequence: CASSQTDTQYF. The CDR3 DNA sequence: TGTGCCAGCAGCCAAACAGATACGCAGTATTTT.

The J gene is TRBJ2-3, the V gene TRBV25-1; D perhaps matches TRBD1 (7 bases). With 5 bases removed from V and 1 base from J, the gap between germline ends came to 16 bases. Germline loops: CDR1 MGHDK, CDR2 SYGVNS. The CDR3 covers 16 residues. Written as DNA, the CDR3 is TGTGCCAGCAGTCCCCGGGGCAGGGGGGGCACAGATACGCAGTATTTT. Translating gives CASSPRGRGGTDTQYF.

This chain connects TRBV7-2 to TRBJ2-6; maybe TRBD1 (5 bases). The CDR3 sequence is 15 residues long. CDR1 is SGHTA and CDR2 is FQGNSA in the germline V gene. Trimming left V 5 bases short and J 2 bases short, with 10 bases between. The CDR3 region is CASSQIGAGANVLTF. In DNA, the CDR3 is TGTGCCAGCAGCCAGATAGGGGCTGGGGCCAACGTCCTGACTTTC.

The rearrangement links TRBV7-2 to TRBJ2-7, with 7 bases aligning to TRBD1. The CDR3 has 14 residues. Per germline, CDR1 SGHTA and CDR2 FQGNSA. The V segment lost 4 bases and the J segment 1 base; nucleotides outside the gene matches: 4. The CDR3 DNA reads TGTGCCAGCAGCTATACACAGGGGTCCTACGAGCAGTACTTC. It yields the protein CASSYTQGSYEQYF.